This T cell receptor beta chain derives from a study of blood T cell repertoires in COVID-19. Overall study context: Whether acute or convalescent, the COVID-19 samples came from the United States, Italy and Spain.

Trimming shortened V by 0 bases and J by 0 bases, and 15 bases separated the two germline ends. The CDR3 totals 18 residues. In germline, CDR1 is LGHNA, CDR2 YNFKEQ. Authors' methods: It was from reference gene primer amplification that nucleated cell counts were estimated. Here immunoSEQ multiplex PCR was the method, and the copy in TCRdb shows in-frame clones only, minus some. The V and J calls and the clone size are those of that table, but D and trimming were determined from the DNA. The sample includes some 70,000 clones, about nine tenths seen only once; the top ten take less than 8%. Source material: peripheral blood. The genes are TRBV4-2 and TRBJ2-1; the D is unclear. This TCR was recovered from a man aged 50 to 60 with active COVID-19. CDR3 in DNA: TGTGCCAGCAGCCAAGATGCTGTAGCCACGAGCTCCTACAATGAGCAGTTCTTC. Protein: CASSQDAVATSSYNEQFF.